This TCR beta chain was found in a study of T cells in Graves' hyperthyroidism and ophthalmopathy. Looking at the study overall: Peripheral blood draws took place at initial diagnosis, ahead of any treatment.

These patients, aged 18 to 65, had recently diagnosed hyperthyroidism lasting under 2 months. Blood was drawn at first hyperthyroidism diagnosis, before any ophthalmopathy symptoms. An approximately 10 ml volume of fresh peripheral blood provided the PBMCs. RNA transcripts served as the template for amplifying TCR beta CDR3 regions. When the TCR CDR3 underwent first-round RT-PCR, the HTBI primer set was used. TCRdb passed the multiplex PCR reads through MiXCR, listing each CDR3 protein once. The repertoire holds approximately 370,000 distinct CDR3 sequences, with roughly 17% as singletons. This CDR3 has 17 residues. V was clipped by 4 bases and J by 2 bases, with 18 bases between them. CDR1 is MGHRA and CDR2 is YSYEKL in the germline V gene.

The sequenced sample was blood. This TCR came from a young woman with Graves' hyperthyroidism that later progressed to Graves' ophthalmopathy. The V call is TRBV4-1, the J call TRBJ2-1; either TRBD1 or TRBD2 may supply D (7 bases each). CDR3: CASSPIHQGGAYNEQFF. The CDR3 bases are TGCGCCAGCAGCCCCATCCACCAGGGGGGGGCCTACAATGAGCAGTTCTTC.